This entry lists 18 T cell receptor beta chains sequenced from one sample in a study of blood T cell repertoires in COVID-19. Here immunoSEQ multiplex PCR was the method, and the copy in TCRdb shows in-frame clones only, minus some. In the table there are some 43,000 clones, roughly 89% of which are singletons. The sequencing sample was made of peripheral blood. These receptors were obtained from a man in his 60s with active COVID-19.

The gene calls are TRBV19 and TRBJ1-6, with D possibly TRBD1 on 6 matching bases. The CDR3 runs to 14 residues. CDR1 and CDR2 (germline): LNHDA, SQIVND (reference sequence). The germline V and J ends were trimmed by 3 bases and 7 bases, with 10 bases remaining between them. CDR3: CASSIIQGNSPLHF. Written as DNA, the CDR3 is TGTGCCAGTAGTATTATCCAGGGGAATTCACCCCTCCACTTT.

The V call is TRBV2, the J call TRBJ2-5, with 10 bases that match TRBD2. From germline, CDR1 is SNHLY and CDR2 FYNNEI. This CDR3 is built from 17 residues. J lost 5 bases, V lost 3 bases, and 12 bases had no gene match. The CDR3 sequence: CASSDRSGRAWRETQYF. The CDR3 coding sequence is TGTGCCAGCAGTGACCGGAGCGGGAGGGCCTGGAGGGAGACCCAGTACTTC.

The chain combines TRBV18 with TRBJ1-5; 9 nucleotides line up with TRBD1. The V gene end was trimmed by 4 bases and the J gene end by 7 bases; junction bases not matched to a gene: 11. Germline V gives CDR1 KGHSH, CDR2 LQKENI. This CDR3 spans 16 amino acids. The chain's CDR3 is CASSLAEQGARQPQHF. The DNA of the CDR3 is TGTGCCAGCTCACTAGCGGAACAGGGGGCAAGGCAGCCCCAGCATTTT.

This chain connects TRBV6-2 or TRBV6-3 to TRBJ2-7; 8 positions agree with TRBD1. Per the germline V gene, CDR1 is MNHEY and CDR2 is SVGEGT. J was trimmed by 2 bases and V by 6 bases; bases with no gene match: 12. The CDR3 loop spans 16 amino acids. CDR3 residues: CASSPTDRGWPYEQYF. In DNA form, the CDR3 reads TGTGCCAGCAGCCCTACCGACAGGGGTTGGCCCTACGAGCAGTACTTC.

V is TRBV9 and J is TRBJ1-3; no reliable D call. With 4 bases removed from V and 4 bases from J, the gap between germline ends came to 3 bases. The germline V gene encodes CDR1 SGDLS and CDR2 YYNGEE. The CDR3 covers 11 residues. For the CDR3, the DNA is TGTGCCAGCAGCTTAGGAAACACCATATATTTT. Amino acids: CASSLGNTIYF.

The chain joins TRBV13 to TRBJ1-6; D perhaps matches TRBD1 (5 bases). CDR1 and CDR2 (germline): PRHDT, FYEKMQ (reference sequence). The V end lost 4 bases, the J end lost 6 bases, and 10 bases lay between the germline ends. The CDR3 sequence is 14 residues long. CDR3 in DNA: TGTGCCAGCAGCTCCACAGGATTTAATTCACCCCTCCACTTT. Protein: CASSSTGFNSPLHF.

This chain links TRBV15 with TRBJ1-5; D not resolved. This CDR3 is built from 12 residues. The germline gives CDR1 LNHNV, CDR2 YYDKDF (reference sequence). V lost 5 bases and J 7 bases, leaving 9 bases between the germline ends. For the CDR3, the DNA is TGTGCCACCAGCCCCCGTTCGCAGCCCCAGCATTTT. Translation: CATSPRSQPQHF.

The chain carries TRBV7-2 and TRBJ2-7; 7 bases agree with TRBD1. Germline V gene lookup returns CDR1 SGHTA and CDR2 FQGNSA. Trimming at V came to 5 bases and at J to 7 bases, leaving 8 bases not matched to a gene. This CDR3 is 13 amino acids long. The DNA for the CDR3 is TGTGCCAGCAGCACTTCTCAGACAGGGGAGCAGTACTTC. Translation gives CASSTSQTGEQYF.

The chain's CDR3 is CASSFVAGGGADTQYF. The CDR3 nucleotides read TGTGCCAGCAGCTTCGTTGCGGGGGGAGGTGCAGATACGCAGTATTTT. The chain is built from TRBV7-3 and TRBJ2-3; TRBD2 matches 8 bases. Trimming removed 3 bases from V and 4 bases from J; junction bases left unmatched: 9. The CDR3 is 16 residues long. From germline, CDR1 is SGHTA and CDR2 FQGTGA.

The CDR3 region has the DNA TGTGCCAGCAGTTTATTGGCAGGGGGTCAGCCCCAGCATTTT. It codes for CASSLLAGGQPQHF. The chain has TRBV28 and TRBJ1-5, with 7 bases lining up with TRBD1. Germline V CDR1 and CDR2: MDHEN, SYDVKM. CDR3 size: 14 residues. J was trimmed by 6 bases and V by 1 base; bases with no gene match: 3.

The chain recombines TRBV28 with TRBJ1-2, with D possibly being TRBD1 (5 bases). Trimming shortened V by 4 bases and J by 1 base, and 16 bases separated the two germline ends. This CDR3 spans 16 amino acids. Germline lookup yields CDR1 MDHEN and CDR2 SYDVKM. The CDR3 nucleotides are TGTGCCAGCAGTTCGGGAGGGGCAGGCATTAACTATGGCTACACCTTC. As protein: CASSSGGAGINYGYTF.

The DNA of the CDR3 is TGTGCCAAAAATAGGGGGCCGAATCACACCGGGGAGCTGTTTTTT. Its protein is CAKNRGPNHTGELFF. J is TRBJ2-2 and V is TRBV24-1; 7 bases match TRBD1. Per the germline V gene, CDR1 is KGHDR and CDR2 is SFDVKD. V shed 11 bases and J 3 bases; nucleotides not matched to a gene: 11. This CDR3 is 15 amino acids long.

This rearrangement joins TRBV5-5 to TRBJ1-6, with TRBD1 identical over 9 bases. This CDR3 region has 14 residues. The V and J ends lost 4 bases and 7 bases, in that order; junction bases with no gene match: 3. Germline CDR1 SGHKS, CDR2 YYEKEE (reference sequence). CDR3 region: CASSLDRGNSPLHF. CDR3 sequence (DNA): TGTGCCAGCAGCCTCGACAGGGGGAATTCACCCCTCCACTTT. The variable domain in full, completed from reference TRBV5-5 and TRBJ1-6, reads DAGVTQSPTHLIKTRGQQVTLRCSPISGHKSVSWYQQVLGQGPQFIFQYYEKEERGRGNFPDRFSARQFPNYSSELNVNALLLGDSALYLCASSLDRGNSPLHFGNGTRLTVT.

The rearrangement uses TRBV30 and TRBJ2-1; D unresolved. V dropped 7 bases and J dropped 4 bases, with 11 bases sitting between them. The CDR3 length is 12 residues. Germline lookup yields CDR1 GTSNPN and CDR2 SVGIG (reference sequence). The CDR3 loop reads CASGDTYNEQFF. In nucleotides, the CDR3 is TGTGCCTCGGGCGACACGTACAATGAGCAGTTCTTC.

The chain is built from TRBV12-5 and TRBJ2-1; 7 nucleotides align to TRBD2. This CDR3 spans 16 amino acids. Germline V gene lookup returns CDR1 LGHNT and CDR2 FRNRAP. Germline trimming cut 1 base from V and 2 bases from J; bases unmatched to any gene: 5. This CDR3 reads CASGLGLALPYNEQFF. The DNA of the CDR3 is TGTGCTAGTGGTTTGGGACTAGCCCTCCCCTACAATGAGCAGTTCTTC.

The genes are TRBV28 and TRBJ2-7; the match to TRBD2 covers 9 bases. CDR3 size: 16 residues. Per germline, CDR1 MDHEN and CDR2 SYDVKM. V shed 3 bases and J 3 bases; nucleotides not matched to a gene: 9. CDR3: CASSFRTSGPIYEQYF. The CDR3 nucleotides read TGTGCCAGCAGTTTTCGCACTAGCGGGCCCATCTACGAGCAGTACTTC.

This chain joins TRBV5-4 and TRBJ1-1, with D possibly being TRBD1 (6 bases). Germline values: CDR1 SGHNT, CDR2 YYREEE (reference sequence). The CDR3 extends over 16 amino acids. V was trimmed by 4 bases and J by 4 bases, leaving 20 bases between them. The CDR3 DNA reads as TGTGCCAGCAGCCCCCCAAAACAGGGAGGGGGCACTGAAGCTTTCTTT. As protein: CASSPPKQGGGTEAFF.

The CDR3 reads CSVVSVGFHGYTF. CDR3 nucleotides: TGCAGCGTTGTATCCGTCGGGTTTCATGGCTACACCTTC. The genes are TRBV29-1 and TRBJ1-2; D call uncertain. V was pared by 4 bases and J by 6 bases, with 15 bases between. CDR1 is SQVTM, CDR2 ANQGSEA, per germline. The CDR3 consists of 13 residues. Variable domain in full (rest from reference TRBV29-1 and TRBJ1-2): SAVISQKPSRDICQRGTSLTIQCQVDSQVTMMFWYRQQPGQSLTLIATANQGSEATYESGFVIDKFPISRPNLTFSTLTVSNMSPEDSSIYLCSVVSVGFHGYTFGSGTRLTVV.